The clone carrying this T cell receptor (beta chain) has a handful of counts. Its antigen is undetermined. TCRdb analysed the 5' RACE reads with MiXCR anew, one entry per CDR3 protein. The sample records fewer than 650,000 distinct CDR3 sequences, roughly 17% being singletons. These data come from a study of T-cell memory formation after mild COVID-19. V trimming: 5 bases; J trimming: 6 bases; junction bases outside the gene matches: 10. Germline CDR1 and CDR2: SEHNR and FQNEAQ (reference sequence). The CDR3 runs to 17 residues. Study findings and constraints: Day 15 to 85 contracting clones showed balanced CD4/CD8; day 15 to 37 expanders favored CD4+.

Sequencing used PBMCs or a T cell subset sorted from them (not recorded which). V is TRBV7-9 and J is TRBJ2-3, with 14 bases identical to TRBD2. The TCR was taken from an adult woman who had mild COVID-19 (a few samples of this study predate the infection). Cell type and time point are not known. The DNA of the CDR3 is TGTGCCAGCAGCCTACCGCCGGGACTAGCGGGGGCTGATACGCAGTATTTT. This encodes CASSLPPGLAGADTQYF.